This T cell receptor (beta chain) was identified during a study of cytomegalovirus exposure and HLA in healthy donors. Whole-study results and caveats: Altogether, 160 or so TCR beta chains were recorded as cytomegalovirus-associated. In a later analysis, CMV-associated beta chains were mostly HLA-associated, it appeared.

Unrecorded immune exposure was likely among donors, who were nominally healthy when sampled. Primers included in the PCR were 60 Vbeta and 13 Jbeta primers. Using immunoSEQ multiplex PCR, the repertoire was profiled, and TCRdb retains in-frame clones only, with some absent. This sample has 250,000 to 350,000 clones, with 80% found just once. The V end lost 1 base, the J end lost 3 bases, and 19 bases lay between the germline ends. The germline V gene has CDR1 MDHEN and CDR2 SYDVKM. The CDR3 length is 17 residues. A note on this clone: No antigen is known for it.

This sequence joins TRBV28 and TRBJ2-7; possibly TRBD2 for D (5 bases). The sequenced sample consisted of PBMCs. The sequence was obtained from a girl aged 2-9 years in good health and CMV-seronegative. The CDR3 nucleotides are TGTGCCAGCAGTTTATTAGTCGGAGGCCTATCCTACTACGAGCAGTACTTC. Translating it yields CASSLLVGGLSYYEQYF.